Listed below are T cell receptor beta chains from one sample, sequenced in a study of Ad26.COV2.S vaccination and SARS-CoV-2 variants. The table came from immunoSEQ multiplex PCR; TCRdb's copy has only in-frame clones and leaves some out. The table includes about 350,000 clones, 70% to 90% detected once. The source was peripheral blood, collected in a trial of Ad26.COV2.S vaccine versus placebo. These receptors were taken from a person between 18 and 65 years old who received the Ad26.COV2.S COVID-19 vaccine or a placebo. Each CDR3 is given without its conserved first and last residue. D genes are given only for firm matches.

D gene,V gene,CDR3 protein
.,TRBV7-9,ASSAWSRWTEAF
.,TRBV7-9,ASSFGPLTDTQY
.,TRBV7-3,ASSEQGTTGELF
.,TRBV6-2/TRBV6-3,ASSYSRGSYGYT
TRBD1,TRBV14,ASSLNTQGAGGYT
TRBD1,TRBV5-1,ASSSTGTGGYEQY
TRBD1,TRBV27,ASSTGDSVNTEAF
TRBD1,TRBV4-2,ASSPATGQNYGYT
.,TRBV12-3/TRBV12-4,ASIRYTGELF
.,TRBV9,ASSPRGSYEQY
.,TRBV11-3,ASSNSLPGELF
TRBD1,TRBV2,ASNPGTGDEAGELF
TRBD2,TRBV7-9,ASSPLTSGSSYNEQF
TRBD2,TRBV9,ASSLASGSSEQY
.,TRBV12-3/TRBV12-4,ASSLMGNTEAF